This is a list of T cell receptor beta chains from one sample in a study of shared clonotypes between healthy human individuals. Sequencing used immunoSEQ multiplex PCR; TCRdb keeps in-frame clones, though not all of them. The sample lists 190,000 or so clones, 66% occurring once. Sequenced: memory CD4+ T cells sorted from blood. These receptors came from a young man in good health. Both conserved end residues are part of each CDR3. The order of the fields is D gene, clone size, V gene, J gene, CDR3 protein, CDR3 DNA. The D gene is left open where the match is weak. The listing skips clone size in some rows; elsewhere it reads once, few, many or a size class.

d_call: TRBD1
clone_size: -
v_call: TRBV18
j_call: TRBJ2-5
cdr3_aa: CATEPPQGAETQYF
cdr3_nt: TGTGCCACGGAGCCGCCACAGGGGGCAGAGACCCAGTACTTC

d_call: TRBD2
clone_size: -
v_call: TRBV4-2
j_call: TRBJ2-1
cdr3_aa: CASSLAGGPHNEQFF
cdr3_nt: TGTGCCAGCAGCCTAGCGGGAGGGCCACACAATGAGCAGTTCTTC

d_call: TRBD2
clone_size: -
v_call: TRBV18
j_call: TRBJ2-5
cdr3_aa: CASSPRASGSGKETQYF
cdr3_nt: TGTGCCAGCTCACCGAGGGCTAGCGGGAGCGGGAAAGAGACCCAGTACTTC

d_call: -
clone_size: -
v_call: TRBV9
j_call: TRBJ1-1
cdr3_aa: CASSPTQGDTEAFF
cdr3_nt: TGTGCCAGCAGCCCTACACAGGGAGATACTGAAGCTTTCTTT

d_call: -
clone_size: -
v_call: TRBV5-1
j_call: TRBJ2-5
cdr3_aa: CASSLDSGGQGTQYF
cdr3_nt: TGCGCCAGCAGCTTGGACTCGGGGGGCCAAGGGACCCAGTACTTC

d_call: -
clone_size: few
v_call: TRBV27
j_call: TRBJ2-3
cdr3_aa: CASSLGTPWDTQYF
cdr3_nt: TGTGCCAGCAGTTTGGGGACTCCCTGGGATACGCAGTATTTT

d_call: TRBD1
clone_size: -
v_call: TRBV9
j_call: TRBJ2-3
cdr3_aa: CASRRGQGTDTQYF
cdr3_nt: TGTGCCAGCAGGAGGGGACAGGGGACAGATACGCAGTATTTT

d_call: TRBD1
clone_size: -
v_call: TRBV5-4
j_call: TRBJ2-1
cdr3_aa: CASSSSGTVDNEQFF
cdr3_nt: TGTGCCAGCAGCTCTTCGGGGACAGTAGACAATGAGCAGTTCTTC

d_call: -
clone_size: -
v_call: TRBV18
j_call: TRBJ1-2
cdr3_aa: CASSEGTNYGYTF
cdr3_nt: TGTGCCAGCTCAGAGGGAACGAACTATGGCTACACCTTC

d_call: -
clone_size: -
v_call: TRBV7-9
j_call: TRBJ1-5
cdr3_aa: CASSSLRGGDYDQPQHF
cdr3_nt: TGTGCCAGCAGCTCCCTCCGGGGGGGGGACTATGATCAGCCCCAGCATTTT

d_call: TRBD2
clone_size: -
v_call: TRBV7-8
j_call: TRBJ2-7
cdr3_aa: CASSLAGGLAVYEQYF
cdr3_nt: TGTGCCAGCAGCCTCGCCGGGGGACTAGCTGTCTACGAGCAGTACTTC

d_call: -
clone_size: -
v_call: TRBV29-1
j_call: TRBJ2-1
cdr3_aa: CSVGYDNEQFF
cdr3_nt: TGCAGCGTCGGGTACGACAATGAGCAGTTCTTC

d_call: -
clone_size: -
v_call: TRBV21-1
j_call: TRBJ2-2
cdr3_aa: CASSKAGPAGELFF
cdr3_nt: TGTGCCAGCAGCAAAGCGGGGCCGGCCGGGGAGCTGTTTTTT

d_call: -
clone_size: -
v_call: TRBV29-1
j_call: TRBJ2-7
cdr3_aa: CSVGNGDEQYF
cdr3_nt: TGCAGCGTTGGGAACGGGGACGAGCAGTACTTC

d_call: -
clone_size: -
v_call: TRBV25-1
j_call: TRBJ1-5
cdr3_aa: CASSEWGADQPQHF
cdr3_nt: TGTGCCAGCAGTGAATGGGGGGCAGATCAGCCCCAGCATTTT

d_call: TRBD1
clone_size: -
v_call: TRBV7-8
j_call: TRBJ2-2
cdr3_aa: CASSPYRGGTGELFF
cdr3_nt: TGTGCCAGCAGCCCCTACAGGGGTGGCACCGGGGAGCTGTTTTTT

d_call: -
clone_size: -
v_call: TRBV7-9
j_call: TRBJ2-5
cdr3_aa: CASSLTLGGQETQYF
cdr3_nt: TGTGCCAGCAGCCTAACCCTTGGCGGACAAGAGACCCAGTACTTC

d_call: -
clone_size: few
v_call: TRBV2
j_call: TRBJ1-2
cdr3_aa: CASSQDSSYTF
cdr3_nt: TGTGCCAGCAGTCAGGACAGCAGCTACACCTTC

d_call: -
clone_size: -
v_call: TRBV6-1
j_call: TRBJ1-5
cdr3_aa: CASQQGNSNQPQHF
cdr3_nt: TGTGCCAGTCAACAGGGAAATAGCAATCAGCCCCAGCATTTT

d_call: TRBD2
clone_size: few
v_call: TRBV5-4
j_call: TRBJ2-3
cdr3_aa: CASKLGGAGDTQYF
cdr3_nt: TGTGCCAGCAAACTCGGGGGGGCGGGAGATACGCAGTATTTT

d_call: -
clone_size: -
v_call: TRBV18
j_call: TRBJ2-5
cdr3_aa: CASSPSRETQYF
cdr3_nt: TGTGCCAGCTCACCCTCCAGAGAGACCCAGTACTTC

d_call: -
clone_size: few
v_call: TRBV27
j_call: TRBJ2-7
cdr3_aa: CASSSNSYEQYF
cdr3_nt: TGTGCCAGCAGTTCCAACTCCTACGAGCAGTACTTC

d_call: -
clone_size: -
v_call: TRBV7-3
j_call: TRBJ2-6
cdr3_aa: CASSPRWGEAGANVLTF
cdr3_nt: TGTGCCAGCAGCCCCCGTTGGGGCGAGGCTGGGGCCAACGTCCTGACTTTC

d_call: -
clone_size: few
v_call: TRBV19
j_call: TRBJ1-5
cdr3_aa: CASKFGDQPQHF
cdr3_nt: TGTGCCAGTAAGTTCGGCGATCAGCCCCAGCATTTT

d_call: TRBD1
clone_size: -
v_call: TRBV29-1
j_call: TRBJ2-1
cdr3_aa: CSVFQGALGVNEQFF
cdr3_nt: TGCAGCGTTTTCCAGGGGGCTTTGGGGGTGAATGAGCAGTTCTTC

d_call: TRBD1
clone_size: -
v_call: TRBV27
j_call: TRBJ2-7
cdr3_aa: CASSLSAGTGIPYEQYF
cdr3_nt: TGTGCCAGCAGTTTATCGGCCGGGACAGGGATCCCATACGAGCAGTACTTC

d_call: -
clone_size: -
v_call: TRBV5-4
j_call: TRBJ2-1
cdr3_aa: CASSLDQGEQFF
cdr3_nt: TGTGCCAGCAGCTTGGATCAGGGAGAGCAGTTCTTC

d_call: -
clone_size: -
v_call: TRBV6-5
j_call: TRBJ1-2
cdr3_aa: CASSGLTGGYTF
cdr3_nt: TGTGCCAGCAGTGGACTAACTGGTGGCTACACCTTC

d_call: -
clone_size: -
v_call: TRBV5-1
j_call: TRBJ2-1
cdr3_aa: CASSPEAQTYNEQFF
cdr3_nt: TGCGCCAGCAGCCCGGAAGCGCAGACCTACAATGAGCAGTTCTTC

d_call: -
clone_size: -
v_call: TRBV15
j_call: TRBJ2-7
cdr3_aa: CATKAQQGSREQYF
cdr3_nt: TGTGCCACCAAAGCCCAACAGGGTTCGCGCGAGCAGTACTTC

d_call: -
clone_size: -
v_call: TRBV5-1
j_call: TRBJ2-3
cdr3_aa: CASSRESSTDTQYF
cdr3_nt: TGCGCCAGCAGCCGAGAGAGTAGCACAGATACGCAGTATTTT